This TCR beta chain was sequenced for a study of OX40 agonist ivuxolimab in advanced cancers. Looked up from germline, CDR1 is MNHEY and CDR2 is SMNVEV (reference sequence). The CDR3 runs to 11 residues. The method was immunoSEQ multiplex PCR; TCRdb's version includes in-frame clones alone and lacks a portion of them. This sample yields approximately 50,000 clones, of which approximately 83% are seen a single time; under 15% belongs to the top ten. The rearrangement uses TRBV27 and TRBJ2-7; 10 nucleotides align to TRBD1. This TCR derives from an adult with an advanced solid tumor such as melanoma, head and neck, liver or kidney cancer. Sequencing used CD4+ or CD8+ T cells sorted from blood, obtained in a trial of the OX40 agonist ivuxolimab. In DNA, the CDR3 is TGTGGGGGACAGGGGCCCTACGAGCAGTACTTC. Amino acid sequence: CGGQGPYEQYF.